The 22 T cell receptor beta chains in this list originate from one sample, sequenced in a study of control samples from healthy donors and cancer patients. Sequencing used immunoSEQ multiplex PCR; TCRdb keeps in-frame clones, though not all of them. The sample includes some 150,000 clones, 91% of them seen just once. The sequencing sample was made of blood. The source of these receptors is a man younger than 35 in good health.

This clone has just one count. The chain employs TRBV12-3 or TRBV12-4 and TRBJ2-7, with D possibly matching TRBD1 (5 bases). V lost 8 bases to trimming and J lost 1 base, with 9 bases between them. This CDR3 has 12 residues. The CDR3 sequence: CASGAISYEQYF. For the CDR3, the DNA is TGTGCCAGCGGGGCCATTTCCTACGAGCAGTACTTC.

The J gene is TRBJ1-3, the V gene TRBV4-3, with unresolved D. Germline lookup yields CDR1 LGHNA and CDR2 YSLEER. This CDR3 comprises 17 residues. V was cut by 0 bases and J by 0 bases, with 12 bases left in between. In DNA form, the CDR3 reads TGCGCCAGCAGCCAAGATTCGTACGGGCGCTCTGGAAACACCATATATTTT. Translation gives CASSQDSYGRSGNTIYF.

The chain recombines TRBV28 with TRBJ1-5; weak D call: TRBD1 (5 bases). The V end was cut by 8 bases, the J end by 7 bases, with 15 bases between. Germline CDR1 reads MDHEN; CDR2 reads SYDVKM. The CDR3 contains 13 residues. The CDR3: CASLNRRGQPQHF. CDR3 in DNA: TGTGCCAGCCTAAACAGGAGAGGACAGCCCCAGCATTTT.

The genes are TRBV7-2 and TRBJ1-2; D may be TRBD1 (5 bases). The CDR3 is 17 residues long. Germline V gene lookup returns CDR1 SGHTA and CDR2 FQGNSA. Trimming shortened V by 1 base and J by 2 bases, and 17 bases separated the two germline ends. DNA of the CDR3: TGTGCCAGCAGCTTAGTGGGGCGGGATGCAGGGAACTATGGCTACACCTTC. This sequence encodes CASSLVGRDAGNYGYTF.

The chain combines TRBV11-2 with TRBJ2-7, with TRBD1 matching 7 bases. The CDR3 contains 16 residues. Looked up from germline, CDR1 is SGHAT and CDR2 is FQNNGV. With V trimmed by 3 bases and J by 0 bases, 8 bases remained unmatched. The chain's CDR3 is CASSFPKGALSYEQYF. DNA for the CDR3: TGTGCCAGCAGCTTCCCGAAGGGGGCCCTCTCCTACGAGCAGTACTTC. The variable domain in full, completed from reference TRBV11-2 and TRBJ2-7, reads EAGVAQSPRYKIIEKRQSVAFWCNPISGHATLYWYQQILGQGPKLLIQFQNNGVVDDSQLPKDRFSAERLKGVDSTLKIQPAKLEDSAVYLCASSFPKGALSYEQYFGPGTRLTVT.

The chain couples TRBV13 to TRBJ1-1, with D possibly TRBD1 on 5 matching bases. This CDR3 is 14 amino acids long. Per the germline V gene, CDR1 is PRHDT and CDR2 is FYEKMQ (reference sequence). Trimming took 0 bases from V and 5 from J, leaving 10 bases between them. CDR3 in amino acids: CASSLGQERTEAFF. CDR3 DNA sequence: TGTGCCAGCAGCTTAGGACAGGAGCGGACTGAAGCTTTCTTT.

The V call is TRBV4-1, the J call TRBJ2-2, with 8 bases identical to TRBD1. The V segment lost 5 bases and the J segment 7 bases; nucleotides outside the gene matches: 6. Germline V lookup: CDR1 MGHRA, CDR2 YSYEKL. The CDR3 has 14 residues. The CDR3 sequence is CASSETGGGGELFF. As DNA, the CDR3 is TGCGCCAGCAGCGAAACAGGGGGTGGCGGGGAGCTGTTTTTT.

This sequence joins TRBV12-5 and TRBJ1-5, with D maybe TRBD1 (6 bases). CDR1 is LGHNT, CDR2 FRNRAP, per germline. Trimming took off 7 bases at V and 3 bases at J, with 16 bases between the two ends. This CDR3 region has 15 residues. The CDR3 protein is CASDMSTGSNQPQHF. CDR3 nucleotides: TGTGCTAGTGACATGTCCACAGGGTCCAATCAGCCCCAGCATTTT.

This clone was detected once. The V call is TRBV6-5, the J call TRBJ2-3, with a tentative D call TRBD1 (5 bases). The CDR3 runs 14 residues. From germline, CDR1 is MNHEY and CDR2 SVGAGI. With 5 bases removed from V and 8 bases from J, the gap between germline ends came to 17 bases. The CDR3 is CASSSQSGSVTQYF. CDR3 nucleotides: TGTGCCAGCAGTAGCCAGTCAGGGTCAGTTACGCAGTATTTT.

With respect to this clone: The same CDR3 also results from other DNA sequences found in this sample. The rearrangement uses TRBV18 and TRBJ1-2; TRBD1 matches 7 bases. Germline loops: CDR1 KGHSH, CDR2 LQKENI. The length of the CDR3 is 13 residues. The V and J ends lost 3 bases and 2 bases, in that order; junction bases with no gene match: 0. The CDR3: CASSPGQNYGYTF. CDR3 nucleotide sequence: TGTGCCAGCTCACCGGGACAGAACTATGGCTACACCTTC.

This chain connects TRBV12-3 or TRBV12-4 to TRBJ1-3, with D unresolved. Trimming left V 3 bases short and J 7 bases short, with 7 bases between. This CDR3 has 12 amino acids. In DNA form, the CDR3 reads TGTGCCAGCAGTTTCGAAGGGAACACCATATATTTT. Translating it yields CASSFEGNTIYF.

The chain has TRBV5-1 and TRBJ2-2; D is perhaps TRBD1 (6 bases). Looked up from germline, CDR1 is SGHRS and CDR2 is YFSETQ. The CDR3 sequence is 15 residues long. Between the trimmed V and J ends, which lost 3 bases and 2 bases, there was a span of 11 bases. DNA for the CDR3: TGCGCCAGCAGCTCCGGGACAATTAACACCGGGGAGCTGTTTTTT. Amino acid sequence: CASSSGTINTGELFF.

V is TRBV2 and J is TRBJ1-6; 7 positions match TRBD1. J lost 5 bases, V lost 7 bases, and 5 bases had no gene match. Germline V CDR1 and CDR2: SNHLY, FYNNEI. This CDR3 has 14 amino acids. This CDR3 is CASITGTDNSPLHF. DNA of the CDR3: TGTGCCAGCATTACCGGGACAGATAATTCACCCCTCCACTTT. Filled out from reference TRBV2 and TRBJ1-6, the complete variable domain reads EPEVTQTPSHQVTQMGQEVILRCVPISNHLYFYWYRQILGQKVEFLVSFYNNEISEKSEIFDDQFSVERPDGSNFTLKIRSTKLEDSAMYFCASITGTDNSPLHFGNGTRLTVT.

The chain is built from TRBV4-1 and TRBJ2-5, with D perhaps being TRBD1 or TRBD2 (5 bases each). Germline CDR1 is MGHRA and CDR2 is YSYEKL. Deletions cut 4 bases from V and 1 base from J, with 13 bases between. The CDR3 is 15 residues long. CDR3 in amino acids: CASSPGDGSQETQYF. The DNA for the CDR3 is TGCGCCAGCAGCCCCGGGGACGGATCCCAAGAGACCCAGTACTTC.

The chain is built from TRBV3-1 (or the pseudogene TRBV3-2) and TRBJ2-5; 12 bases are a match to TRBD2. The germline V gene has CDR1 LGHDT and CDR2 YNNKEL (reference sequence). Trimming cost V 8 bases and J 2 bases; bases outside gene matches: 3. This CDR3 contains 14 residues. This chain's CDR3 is CASGGTSGQETQYF. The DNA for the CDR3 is TGTGCCAGCGGCGGGACTAGCGGGCAAGAGACCCAGTACTTC.

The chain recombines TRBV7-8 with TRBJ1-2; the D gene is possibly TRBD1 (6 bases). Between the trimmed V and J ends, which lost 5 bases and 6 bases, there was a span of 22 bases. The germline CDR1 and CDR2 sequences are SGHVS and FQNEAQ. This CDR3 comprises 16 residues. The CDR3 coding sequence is TGTGCCAGCAGCGCTTTTGGGGGCGCTTTCTCGCATGGCTACACCTTC. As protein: CASSAFGGAFSHGYTF.

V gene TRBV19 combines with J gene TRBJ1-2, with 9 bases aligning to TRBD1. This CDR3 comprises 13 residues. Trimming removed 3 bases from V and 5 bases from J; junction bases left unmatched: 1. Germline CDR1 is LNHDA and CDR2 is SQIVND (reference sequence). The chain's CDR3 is CASSIGTGYGYTF. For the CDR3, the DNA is TGTGCCAGTAGTATCGGGACAGGGTATGGCTACACCTTC.

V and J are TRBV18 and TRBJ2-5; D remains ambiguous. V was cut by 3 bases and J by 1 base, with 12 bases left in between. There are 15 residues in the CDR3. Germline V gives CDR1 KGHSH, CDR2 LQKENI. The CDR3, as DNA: TGTGCCAGCTCACCCCTCTCAGAGGTCCAAGAGACCCAGTACTTC. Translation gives CASSPLSEVQETQYF.

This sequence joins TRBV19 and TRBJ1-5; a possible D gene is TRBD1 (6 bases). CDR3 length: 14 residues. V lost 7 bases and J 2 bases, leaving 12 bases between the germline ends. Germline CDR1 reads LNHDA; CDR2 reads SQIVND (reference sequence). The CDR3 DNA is TGTGCCAGTAACCACAGGGAAGGCAATCAGCCCCAGCATTTT. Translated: CASNHREGNQPQHF. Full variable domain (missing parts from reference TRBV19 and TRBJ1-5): DGGITQSPKYLFRKEGQNVTLSCEQNLNHDAMYWYRQDPGQGLRLIYYSQIVNDFQKGDIAEGYSVSREKKESFPLTVTSAQKNPTAFYLCASNHREGNQPQHFGDGTRLSIL.

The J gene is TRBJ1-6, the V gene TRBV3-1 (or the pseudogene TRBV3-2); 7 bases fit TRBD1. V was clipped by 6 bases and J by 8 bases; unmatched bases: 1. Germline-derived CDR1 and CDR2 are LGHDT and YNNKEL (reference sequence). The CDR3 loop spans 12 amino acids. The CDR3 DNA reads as TGTGCCAGCAGTCAGGGGGATTCACCCCTCCACTTT. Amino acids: CASSQGDSPLHF.

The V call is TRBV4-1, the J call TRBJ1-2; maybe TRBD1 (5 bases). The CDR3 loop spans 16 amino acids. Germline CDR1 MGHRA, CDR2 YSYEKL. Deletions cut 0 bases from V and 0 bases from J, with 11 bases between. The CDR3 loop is CASSQEERTTNYGYTF. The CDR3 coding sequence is TGCGCCAGCAGCCAAGAGGAGCGGACAACTAACTATGGCTACACCTTC.

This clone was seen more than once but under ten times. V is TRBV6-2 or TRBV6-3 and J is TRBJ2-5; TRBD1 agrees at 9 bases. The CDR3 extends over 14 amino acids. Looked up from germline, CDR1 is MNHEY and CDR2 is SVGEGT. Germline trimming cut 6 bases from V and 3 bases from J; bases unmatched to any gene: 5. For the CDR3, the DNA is TGTGCCAGCAGCTTCACAGGGGGCGAAGAGACCCAGTACTTC. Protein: CASSFTGGEETQYF.